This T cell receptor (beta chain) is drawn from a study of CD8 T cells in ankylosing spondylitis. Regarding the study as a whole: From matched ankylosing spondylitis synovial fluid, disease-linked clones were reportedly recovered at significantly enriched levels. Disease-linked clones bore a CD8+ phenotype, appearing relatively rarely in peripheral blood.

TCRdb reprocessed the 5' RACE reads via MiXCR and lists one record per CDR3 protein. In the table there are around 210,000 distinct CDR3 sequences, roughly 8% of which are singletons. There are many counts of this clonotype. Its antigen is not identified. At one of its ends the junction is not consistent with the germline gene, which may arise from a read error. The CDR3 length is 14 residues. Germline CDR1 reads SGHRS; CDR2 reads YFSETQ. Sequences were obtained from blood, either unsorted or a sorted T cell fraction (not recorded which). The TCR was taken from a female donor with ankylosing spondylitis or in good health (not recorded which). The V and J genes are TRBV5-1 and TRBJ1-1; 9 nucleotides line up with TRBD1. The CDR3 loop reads CASSLDRGNTEAFF. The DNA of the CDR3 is TGTGCCAGCAGCTTGGACAGGGGGAACACTGAAGCTTTCTTT.